This T cell receptor (beta chain) was documented in a study of T and B cells in COVID-19 patients. About the study: At median age around 37 years, recovered patients were younger than active-infection patients at approximately 64. General observations from the study: No sequencing was yet done of CD4+, regulatory or CD8+ subsets, or of SARS-CoV-2-responsive or tetramer+ sorted cells. Patients with COVID-19 reportedly showed strongly skewed T cell receptor beta variable and joining gene usage.

Within the sample, this clonotype is medium-sized. Its matching antigen is unknown. Each TRB amplification used roughly 240-550 ng of genomic DNA from blood. TRB rearrangements were amplified by multiplex PCR with BIOMED2 TRB-A/B primers. TCRdb reanalysed the multiplex PCR reads using MiXCR and keeps one entry per CDR3 protein. The data contain 2,500 or so distinct CDR3 sequences, less than 25% of them singletons. Germline V gives CDR1 SGHKS, CDR2 YYEKEE (reference sequence). Trimming cost V 0 bases and J 2 bases; bases outside gene matches: 5. This CDR3 has 15 amino acids. The sample comprised blood. The source is a human donor with active COVID-19. The chain employs TRBV5-5 and TRBJ2-7; 7 bases map to TRBD1. The CDR3 DNA sequence: TGTGCCAGCAGCTTGGGGGACAGTCTTGCCTACGAGCAGTACTTC. Amino acids: CASSLGDSLAYEQYF.